Given below is one TCR beta chain in context. It lacks a known antigen. No much larger clone exists at a distance of one base, and base qualities are not known. A two-step multiplex PCR amplified TCR-beta CDR3 regions from genomic DNA, and the second step of the PCR added Illumina-compatible adaptors. TCR-beta immunosequencing was performed on an Illumina platform as a commercial immunoSEQ service. The paper's data handling went like this. Repertoires were summarised by productive clonality and by Top 10 Clones, defined as the percentage of T-cell templates derived from the ten most frequent sequences. Productive clonality ranged from 0 to 1, with 1 indicating a monoclonal population. Tumour-associated clones, identified using log10 scatter plots, were defined as sequences that made up at least 0.1% of tumour T-cell templates and were not found in the matched non-adjacent lung. Two-group comparisons used Student's t-tests, stages used ANOVA, and relationships used linear regression, analysed in GraphPad Prism7 and R. Entries here come from immuneACCESS through TCRdb and include only in-frame sequences with V and J called. Some clones fail to appear in such tables; in the studies checked, an unresolved V gene covers under half of the shortfall, and the cause of the remainder is unknown. V, J and clone size are those of that table, while D and trimming were read from the DNA. Here the sample has under 1,500 clones; about 88% occur a single time. The top ten clones comprise around 3.9% of the sample.

The data are from a study of immune cell composition in non-small cell lung cancer (dated by TCRdb to 2015 to 2018). As for the study more broadly: To assign histologic subtype, which was mostly lung adenocarcinoma or squamous cell carcinoma, H&E was combined with p63, CK5, Napsin A and TTF-1 immunohistochemistry. Adaptive Biotechnologies TCR-beta sequencing was carried out on a few dozen paired NSCLC tumour and non-adjacent lung specimens, as well as on roughly 26 tumour-only specimens. In supplementary cohort #1, which comprised about eleven lung adenocarcinoma cases, paired tumour/lung TCR-beta sequencing was performed and TIL populations were generated so that tumour reactivity could be assessed. Several tumour specimens with TCR-beta data were rare histological subtypes and were excluded from the subtype comparisons. The research as a whole found: Nearly half of NSCLC cases had tumour-associated clones >0.5%, found in 30% to 35% of adenocarcinomas compared with about 80% of squamous carcinomas. No significant correlation was found between tumour TCR-beta clonality and smoking pack-years. Across some ten adenocarcinoma cases, TIL tumour reactivity correlated strongly with maximal tumour-associated clone frequency but not with overall clonality. The reactivity cohort was only roughly 9 cases, and tumour-reactive clones were not shown to share sequences with the dominant in vivo tumour-associated clones. Compared with lung adenocarcinoma tumours, lung squamous cell carcinoma showed significantly higher Top 10 clone scores and productive clonality.

From frozen aliquots of unsorted single-cell suspensions, genomic DNA was isolated using the QIAamp DNA kit. Surgically resected non-small cell lung cancer tissue was used for the tumour samples. Tissues were received within 2 hours of resection and processed immediately into single-cell suspensions. Tissue was mechanically dissociated and enzymatically digested with DNase I, collagenase I and hyaluronidase for approximately 32 minutes at 37 °C, then filtered and RBC-lysed. The V and J ends are trimmed by 0 bases and 0 bases, leaving 6 bases between them. CDR1 and CDR2 (SQVTM, ANQGSEA) derive from the germline V gene. The CDR3 starts with the cysteine, ends with the phenylalanine, and has 13 residues. Here the CDR3 DNA is all that survives: 39 bases in frame from base 1.

The chain links TRBV29-1 with TRBJ2-7, with an unclear D gene assignment. Sequenced input: lung tumor tissue. The sequence was obtained from a human donor with non-small cell lung cancer. The bases read TGCAGCGTTGAAGAGCATAGCTCCTACGAGCAGTACTTC. It encodes CSVEEHSSYEQYF.